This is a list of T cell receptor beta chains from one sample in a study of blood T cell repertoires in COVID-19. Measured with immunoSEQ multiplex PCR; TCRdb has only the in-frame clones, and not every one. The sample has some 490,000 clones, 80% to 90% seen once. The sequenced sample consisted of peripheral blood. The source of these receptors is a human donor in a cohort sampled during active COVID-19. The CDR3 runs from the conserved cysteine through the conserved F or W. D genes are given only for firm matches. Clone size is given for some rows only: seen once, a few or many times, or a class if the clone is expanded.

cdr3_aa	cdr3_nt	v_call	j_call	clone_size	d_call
CASTPGTAYGYTF	TGCGCCAGCACTCCCGGGACAGCCTATGGCTACACCTTC	TRBV5-1	TRBJ1-2	once	TRBD1
CASSSDRASNQPQHF	TGTGCCAGCAGCTCCGACAGGGCTAGCAATCAGCCCCAGCATTTT	TRBV28	TRBJ1-5	NA	TRBD1
CASSPNPGSYNEQFF	TGTGCCAGCAGTCCCAACCCCGGCTCCTACAATGAGCAGTTCTTC	TRBV28	TRBJ2-1	NA	NA
CASSPYPGGVEAFF	TGTGCCAGCAGCCCATACCCAGGGGGAGTGGAAGCTTTCTTT	TRBV3-1/TRBV3-2	TRBJ1-1	NA	TRBD1
CASSAPGQGFSYEQYF	TGTGCCAGTAGTGCTCCGGGACAGGGTTTTTCCTACGAGCAGTACTTC	TRBV19	TRBJ2-7	many	TRBD1
CASSMEGGYGYTF	TGTGCCAGCAGTATGGAGGGCGGGTATGGCTACACCTTC	TRBV5-5	TRBJ1-2	NA	NA
CASSFTGMNTEAFF	TGTGCCAGCAGCTTTACAGGGATGAACACTGAAGCTTTCTTT	TRBV5-6	TRBJ1-1	few	NA
CARALQGILFF	TGTGCCCGGGCCCTACAGGGAATTCTGTTTTTT	TRBV30	TRBJ1-4	NA	NA
CASSLVPSGSEPETQYF	TGCGCCAGCAGCTTGGTTCCTAGCGGGAGCGAACCGGAGACCCAGTACTTC	TRBV5-1	TRBJ2-5	NA	TRBD2
CATNDIPGTQAFF	TGTGCCACCAACGACATCCCAGGGACACAAGCTTTCTTT	TRBV10-3	TRBJ1-1	NA	NA
CSAGEDTEAFF	TGCAGTGCCGGTGAAGACACTGAAGCTTTCTTT	TRBV20-1	TRBJ1-1	NA	NA
CASSPNGYQETQYF	TGTGCCAGCAGTCCGAACGGGTACCAAGAGACCCAGTACTTC	TRBV6-5	TRBJ2-5	NA	NA
CASSLSGVRETQYF	TGTGCCAGCAGCTTGAGCGGGGTTAGGGAGACCCAGTACTTC	TRBV5-4	TRBJ2-5	NA	TRBD2
CASSRDGPGANQPQHF	TGTGCCAGCAGCCGCGATGGGCCAGGGGCAAATCAGCCCCAGCATTTT	TRBV7-2	TRBJ1-5	NA	NA
CASSQGTGGNTIYF	TGCGCCAGCAGCCAGGGGACGGGTGGAAACACCATATATTTT	TRBV5-1	TRBJ1-3	NA	NA
CASSESYFTDRSTYEQYF	TGCGCCAGCAGTGAGTCGTACTTCACAGACAGGTCCACCTACGAGCAGTACTTC	TRBV10-2	TRBJ2-7	NA	NA
CASSFYRVTEAFF	TGTGCCAGCAGTTTCTACAGGGTAACTGAAGCTTTCTTT	TRBV28	TRBJ1-1	NA	NA
CATSDLGGGRGEQFF	TGTGCCACCAGTGATTTGGGCGGGGGGCGGGGTGAGCAGTTCTTC	TRBV24-1	TRBJ2-1	NA	TRBD2
CASSSRTGLNTGELFF	TGTGCCAGCAGCTCTCGGACAGGGTTAAACACCGGGGAGCTGTTTTTT	TRBV7-3	TRBJ2-2	NA	TRBD1
CAWNGNTGELFF	TGTGCCTGGAACGGGAACACCGGGGAGCTGTTTTTT	TRBV30	TRBJ2-2	NA	NA
CASSDQVAGGKQFF	TGTGCCAGCAGCGATCAGGTGGCGGGAGGGAAGCAGTTCTTC	TRBV7-3	TRBJ2-1	few	TRBD2
CASSYSSVRVDTEAFF	TGTGCCAGCAGTTACTCCTCAGTGAGGGTTGACACTGAAGCTTTCTTT	TRBV6-7	TRBJ1-1	NA	NA
CASSPDSGNTIYF	TGTGCCAGCTCACCCGACTCGGGAAACACCATATATTTT	TRBV18	TRBJ1-3	NA	NA
CAWSSLAGGGFIQETQYF	TGTGCCTGGAGTTCCCTAGCGGGAGGGGGCTTTATCCAAGAGACCCAGTACTTC	TRBV30	TRBJ2-5	NA	TRBD2
CASTLPGLNEKLFF	TGTGCCAGTACCTTGCCAGGGCTTAATGAAAAACTGTTTTTT	TRBV19	TRBJ1-4	once	NA
CASSPAGEGSPLHF	TGTGCCAGCTCACCGGCCGGGGAGGGTTCACCCCTCCACTTT	TRBV18	TRBJ1-6	NA	NA
CASSSSGTGGNTIYF	TGTGCCAGCAGCTCCTCCGGGACAGGGGGAAACACCATATATTTT	TRBV21-1	TRBJ1-3	NA	NA
CASSLLNRAPSAAYEQYF	TGTGCCAGCAGCTTACTAAACCGGGCCCCTAGCGCGGCCTACGAGCAGTACTTC	TRBV14	TRBJ2-7	NA	NA
CASSSRQGGNTEAFF	TGTGCCAGCAGTTCGCGACAGGGGGGGAACACTGAAGCTTTCTTT	TRBV27	TRBJ1-1	NA	TRBD1
CASSLVSAGVNNEQFF	TGCGCCAGCAGCTTGGTCTCAGCGGGAGTAAACAATGAGCAGTTCTTC	TRBV5-1	TRBJ2-1	NA	TRBD2
CAVGSGGPNDEQFF	TGTGCCGTCGGTAGCGGGGGACCAAACGACGAGCAGTTCTTC	TRBV6-6	TRBJ2-1	few	TRBD2